This TCR beta chain was captured by sequencing in a study of cytomegalovirus exposure and HLA in healthy donors. About the research overall: The same platform was used for the 100 to 150 validation repertoires as for the 666 first-cohort repertoires, as reported in a later analysis.

Whole-study results and caveats: Across donors, most TCRs were seen rarely, yet some public ones were widespread. Researchers catalogued 150 or so TCR beta chains as cytomegalovirus-associated.

Clones were sequenced by immunoSEQ multiplex PCR, and TCRdb holds only the in-frame ones, with some missing. The sample records some 230,000 clones, 85% to 95% being singletons. Germline V gives CDR1 SGHRS, CDR2 YFSETQ. The CDR3 is 12 residues long. V lost 3 bases to trimming and J lost 5 bases, with 7 bases between them. With regard to this clone: Its antigen is not known.

The gene calls are TRBV5-1 and TRBJ2-3; D unresolved. The sequencing sample was made of PBMCs. This receptor was taken from a woman between 18 and 29 years old in good health and CMV-seronegative. The CDR3: CASSSRLDTQYF. The CDR3 DNA sequence: TGCGCCAGCAGCTCCCGACTAGATACGCAGTATTTT.